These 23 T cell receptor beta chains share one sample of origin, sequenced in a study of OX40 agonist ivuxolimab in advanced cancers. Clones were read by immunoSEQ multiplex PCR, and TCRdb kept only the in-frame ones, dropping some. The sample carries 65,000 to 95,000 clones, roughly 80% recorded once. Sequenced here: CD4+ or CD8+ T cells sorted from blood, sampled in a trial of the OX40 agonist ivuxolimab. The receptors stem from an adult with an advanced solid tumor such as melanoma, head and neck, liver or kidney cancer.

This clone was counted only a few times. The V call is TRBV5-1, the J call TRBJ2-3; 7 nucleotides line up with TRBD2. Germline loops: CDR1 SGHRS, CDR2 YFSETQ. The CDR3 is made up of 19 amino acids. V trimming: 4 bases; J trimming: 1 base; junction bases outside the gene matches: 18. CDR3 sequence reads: CASSRPLADPIDRTDTQYF. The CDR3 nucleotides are TGCGCCAGCAGCCGTCCTCTAGCGGACCCTATTGACCGCACAGATACGCAGTATTTT.

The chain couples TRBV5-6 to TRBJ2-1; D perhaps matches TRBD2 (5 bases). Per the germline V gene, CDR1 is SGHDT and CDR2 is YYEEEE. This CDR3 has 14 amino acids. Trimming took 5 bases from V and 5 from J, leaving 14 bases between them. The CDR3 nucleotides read TGTGCCAGCAGTGCGGGCCCGGTAAACAATGAGCAGTTCTTC. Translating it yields CASSAGPVNNEQFF. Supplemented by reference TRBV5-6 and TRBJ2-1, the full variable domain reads DAGVTQSPTHLIKTRGQQVTLRCSPKSGHDTVSWYQQALGQGPQFIFQYYEEEERQRGNFPDRFSGHQFPNYSSELNVNALLLGDSALYLCASSAGPVNNEQFFGPGTRLTVL.

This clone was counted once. CDR3 in DNA: TGTGCCAGCAGGGCAGGGTCTCTCTCTGGAAACACCATATATTTT. Translating it yields CASRAGSLSGNTIYF. The rearrangement uses TRBV2 and TRBJ1-3; D is possibly TRBD1 (5 bases). CDR3 length: 15 residues. Per the germline V gene, CDR1 is SNHLY and CDR2 is FYNNEI. V lost 6 bases and J 0 bases, leaving 12 bases between the germline ends. The full variable domain, in which reference TRBV2 and TRBJ1-3 provide the parts outside the CDR3, is EPEVTQTPSHQVTQMGQEVILRCVPISNHLYFYWYRQILGQKVEFLVSFYNNEISEKSEIFDDQFSVERPDGSNFTLKIRSTKLEDSAMYFCASRAGSLSGNTIYFGEGSWLTVV.

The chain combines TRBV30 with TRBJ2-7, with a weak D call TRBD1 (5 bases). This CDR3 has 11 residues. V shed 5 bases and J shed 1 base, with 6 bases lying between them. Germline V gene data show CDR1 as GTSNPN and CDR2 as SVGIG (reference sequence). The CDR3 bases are TGTGCCTGGGGGGCATCCTACGAGCAGTACTTC. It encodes CAWGASYEQYF. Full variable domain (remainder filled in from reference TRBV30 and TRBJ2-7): SQTIHQWPATLVQPVGSPLSLECTVEGTSNPNLYWYRQAAGRGLQLLFYSVGIGQISSEVPQNLSASRPQDRQFILSSKKLLLSDSGFYLCAWGASYEQYFGPGTRLTVT.

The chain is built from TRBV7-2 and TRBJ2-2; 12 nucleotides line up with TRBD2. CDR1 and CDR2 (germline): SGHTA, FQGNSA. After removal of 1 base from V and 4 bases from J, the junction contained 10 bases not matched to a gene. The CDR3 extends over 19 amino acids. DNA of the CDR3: TGTGCCAGCAGCTTAGGGCACCTAGCGGGGGGGCTGAGCACCGGGGAGCTGTTTTTT. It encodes CASSLGHLAGGLSTGELFF. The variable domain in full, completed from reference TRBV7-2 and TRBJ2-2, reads GAGVSQSPSNKVTEKGKDVELRCDPISGHTALYWYRQSLGQGLEFLIYFQGNSAPDKSGLPSDRFSAERTGGSVSTLTIQRTQQEDSAVYLCASSLGHLAGGLSTGELFFGEGSRLTVL.

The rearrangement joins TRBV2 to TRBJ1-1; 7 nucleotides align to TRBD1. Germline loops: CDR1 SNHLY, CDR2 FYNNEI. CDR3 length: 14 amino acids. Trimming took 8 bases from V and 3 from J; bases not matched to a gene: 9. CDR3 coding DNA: TGTGCCAGCCGACGCGACAGGGTTGACACTGAAGCTTTCTTT. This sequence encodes CASRRDRVDTEAFF.

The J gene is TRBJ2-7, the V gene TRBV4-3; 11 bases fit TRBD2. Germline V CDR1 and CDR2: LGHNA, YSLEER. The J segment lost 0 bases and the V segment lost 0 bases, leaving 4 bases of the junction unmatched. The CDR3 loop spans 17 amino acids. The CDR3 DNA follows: TGCGCCAGCAGCCAAGAGACTAGCGGGACCATCTCCTACGAGCAGTACTTC. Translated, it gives CASSQETSGTISYEQYF.

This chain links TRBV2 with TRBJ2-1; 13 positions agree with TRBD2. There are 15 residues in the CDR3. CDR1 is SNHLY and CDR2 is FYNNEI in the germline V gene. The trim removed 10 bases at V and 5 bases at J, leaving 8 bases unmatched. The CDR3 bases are TGTGCCACCCTACCCGGGACTAGCGGGAACAATGAGCAGTTCTTC. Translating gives CATLPGTSGNNEQFF. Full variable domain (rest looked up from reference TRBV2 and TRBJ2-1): EPEVTQTPSHQVTQMGQEVILRCVPISNHLYFYWYRQILGQKVEFLVSFYNNEISEKSEIFDDQFSVERPDGSNFTLKIRSTKLEDSAMYFCATLPGTSGNNEQFFGPGTRLTVL.

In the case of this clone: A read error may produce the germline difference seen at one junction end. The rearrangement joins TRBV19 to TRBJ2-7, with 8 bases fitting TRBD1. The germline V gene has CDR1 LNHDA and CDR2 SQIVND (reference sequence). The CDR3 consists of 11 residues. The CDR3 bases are TGTGCCAGTAGTGACCGGGACAGGCCACACTTC. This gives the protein CASSDRDRPHF.

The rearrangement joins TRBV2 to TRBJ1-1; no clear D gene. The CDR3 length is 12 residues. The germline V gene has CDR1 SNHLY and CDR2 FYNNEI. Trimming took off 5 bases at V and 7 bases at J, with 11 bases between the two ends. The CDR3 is CASSRGGFEAFF. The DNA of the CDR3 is TGTGCCAGCAGTAGAGGTGGATTTGAAGCTTTCTTT.

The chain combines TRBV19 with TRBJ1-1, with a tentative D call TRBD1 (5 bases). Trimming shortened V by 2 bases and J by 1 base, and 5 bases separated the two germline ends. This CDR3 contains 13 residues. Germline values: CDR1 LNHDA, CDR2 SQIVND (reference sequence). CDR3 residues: CASSIRGNTEAFF. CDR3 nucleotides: TGTGCCAGTAGTATAAGGGGGAACACTGAAGCTTTCTTT.

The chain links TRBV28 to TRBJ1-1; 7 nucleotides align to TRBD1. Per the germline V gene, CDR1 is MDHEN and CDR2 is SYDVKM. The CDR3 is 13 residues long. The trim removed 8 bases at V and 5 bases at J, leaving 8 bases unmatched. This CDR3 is CASSETGKTEAFF. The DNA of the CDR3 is TGTGCCAGCTCGGAGACAGGGAAAACTGAAGCTTTCTTT.

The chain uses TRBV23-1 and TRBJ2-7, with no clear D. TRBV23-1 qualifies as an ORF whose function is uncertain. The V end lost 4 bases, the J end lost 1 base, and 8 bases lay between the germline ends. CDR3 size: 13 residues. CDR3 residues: CASSRTPSYEQYF. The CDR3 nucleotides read TGCGCCAGCAGTCGTACCCCGTCCTACGAGCAGTACTTC.

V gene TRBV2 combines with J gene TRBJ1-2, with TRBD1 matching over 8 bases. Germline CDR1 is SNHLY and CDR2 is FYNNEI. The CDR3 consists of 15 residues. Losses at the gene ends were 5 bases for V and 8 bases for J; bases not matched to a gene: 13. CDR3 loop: CASSRTGNYERGYTF. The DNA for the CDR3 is TGTGCCAGCAGTAGGACAGGGAACTATGAGAGGGGCTACACCTTC.

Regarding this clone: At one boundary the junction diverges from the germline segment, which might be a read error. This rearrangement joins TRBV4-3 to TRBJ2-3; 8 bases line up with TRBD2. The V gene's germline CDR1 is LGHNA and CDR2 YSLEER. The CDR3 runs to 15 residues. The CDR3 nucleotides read TGCGCCAGCAGCCAAACTCGGACTAGCAGAGATACGCAGTATTTT. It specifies CASSQTRTSRDTQYF.

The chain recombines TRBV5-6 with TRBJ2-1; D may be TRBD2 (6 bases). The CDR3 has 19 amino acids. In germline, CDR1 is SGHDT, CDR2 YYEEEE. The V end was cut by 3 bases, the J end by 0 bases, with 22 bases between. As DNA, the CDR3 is TGTGCCAGCAGCTACGATTTGGGACGGGAGTGGAGCTCCTACAATGAGCAGTTCTTC. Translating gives CASSYDLGREWSSYNEQFF.

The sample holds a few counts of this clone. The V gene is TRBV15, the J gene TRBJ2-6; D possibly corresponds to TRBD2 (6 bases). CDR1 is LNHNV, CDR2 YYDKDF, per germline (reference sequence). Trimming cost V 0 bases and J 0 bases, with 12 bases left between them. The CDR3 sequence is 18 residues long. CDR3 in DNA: TGTGCCACCAGCAGAGAGGCCAGAGCGGGCTCTGGGGCCAACGTCCTGACTTTC. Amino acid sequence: CATSREARAGSGANVLTF.

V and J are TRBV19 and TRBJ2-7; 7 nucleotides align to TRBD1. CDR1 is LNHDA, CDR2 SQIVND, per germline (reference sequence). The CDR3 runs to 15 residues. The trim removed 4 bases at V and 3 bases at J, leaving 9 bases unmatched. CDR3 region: CASSTRQGKSYEQYF. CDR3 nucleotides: TGTGCCAGTAGTACAAGACAGGGCAAGAGCTACGAGCAGTACTTC.

The DNA of the CDR3 is TGTGCCAGCAGCTTAGCGACTGAGCAGTACTTC. Its translation is CASSLATEQYF. This chain connects TRBV5-4 to TRBJ2-7; D not certain. The CDR3 extends over 11 amino acids. Germline loops: CDR1 SGHNT, CDR2 YYREEE (reference sequence). Trimming took off 2 bases at V and 7 bases at J, with 7 bases between the two ends.

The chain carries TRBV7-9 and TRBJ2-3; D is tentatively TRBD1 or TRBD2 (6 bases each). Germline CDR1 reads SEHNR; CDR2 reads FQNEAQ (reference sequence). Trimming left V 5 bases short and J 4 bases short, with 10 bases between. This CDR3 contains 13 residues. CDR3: CASSPRGPDTQYF. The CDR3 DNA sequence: TGTGCCAGCAGCCCACGGGGGCCAGATACGCAGTATTTT.

CDR3 sequence: CASSVEAVGSYGYTF. DNA of the CDR3: TGTGCCAGCAGCGTAGAGGCGGTAGGGTCCTATGGCTACACCTTC. The chain couples TRBV9 to TRBJ1-2; D is undetermined. The CDR3 loop spans 15 amino acids. Germline CDR1 is SGDLS and CDR2 is YYNGEE. V was cut by 0 bases and J by 4 bases, with 13 bases left in between.

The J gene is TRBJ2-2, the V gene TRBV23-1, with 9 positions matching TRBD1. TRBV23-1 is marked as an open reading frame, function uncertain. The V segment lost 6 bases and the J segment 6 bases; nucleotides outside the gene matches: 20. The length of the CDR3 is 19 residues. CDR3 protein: CASSRLGQGRMKCSGELFF. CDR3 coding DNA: TGCGCCAGCAGCCGCCTGGGACAGGGAAGGATGAAATGTTCCGGGGAGCTGTTTTTT.

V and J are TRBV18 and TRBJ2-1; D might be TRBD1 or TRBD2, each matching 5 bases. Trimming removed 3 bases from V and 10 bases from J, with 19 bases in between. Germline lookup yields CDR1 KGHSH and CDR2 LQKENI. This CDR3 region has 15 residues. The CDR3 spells CASSPGVDPREEQFF. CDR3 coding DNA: TGTGCCAGCTCACCGGGGGTGGATCCCAGGGAGGAGCAGTTCTTC.